The entry below gives a single TCR beta chain sequence along with its context. Germline CDR1 reads SGHDT; CDR2 reads YYEEEE. The trim removed 0 bases at V and 6 bases at J, leaving 7 bases unmatched. The CDR3 contains 17 residues. Healthy and HIV-negative, the adult donors had no recent acute infections or vaccinations. Investigators divided CD4+ cells into CD45RA+ naive and CD45RA-negative memory subsets. The data originate from a study of shared clonotypes between healthy human individuals. Sequenced by immunoSEQ multiplex PCR; TCRdb stores in-frame clones only, minus some. This sample has roughly 1,100,000 clones, with around 74% found just once.

The sequenced material came from memory CD4+ T cells sorted from blood. Described subset: CD45RA-negative fraction. The chain uses TRBV5-6 and TRBJ2-2; TRBD1 aligns across 11 bases. The sequence derives from a man between 18 and 35 years old in good health. CDR3: CASSLGTGGDRSGELFF. The CDR3 region has the DNA TGTGCCAGCAGCTTGGGGACAGGGGGCGACCGATCCGGGGAGCTGTTTTTT.